This TCR beta chain was profiled in a study of OX40 agonist ivuxolimab in advanced cancers. At the level of the study: Patients received ivuxolimab, an agonistic anti-OX40 (CD134) antibody.

Notes on the study in general: In CD8+ T cells, expanded clones were on average more numerous than in CD4+.

V was clipped by 4 bases and J by 5 bases, with 11 bases between them. CDR3 length: 12 amino acids. CDR1 is GTSNPN and CDR2 is SVGIG in the germline V gene (reference sequence). Sequencing used immunoSEQ multiplex PCR; TCRdb keeps in-frame clones, though not all of them. The sample lists 55,000 to 65,000 clones, about 86% seen once, with around 2.1% in the top ten. This clone has just a few counts. No antigen is known for it. The sequence came from an adult with an advanced solid tumor such as melanoma, head and neck, liver or kidney cancer. J is TRBJ1-1 and V is TRBV30; D perhaps matches TRBD1 (5 bases). Sample: CD4+ or CD8+ T cells sorted from blood, taken in a trial of the OX40 agonist ivuxolimab. The CDR3 DNA sequence: TGTGCCTGGATCTCAGGGAGTACTGAAGCTTTCTTT. Protein product: CAWISGSTEAFF.